This is a list of T cell receptor beta chains from one sample in a study of T cells in Graves' hyperthyroidism and ophthalmopathy. TCRdb called the multiplex PCR reads again in MiXCR, with one record for every CDR3 protein. The sample yields around 190,000 distinct CDR3 sequences, about a sixth seen once. Material: blood. Every receptor here comes from a woman aged 50 to 65 with Graves' hyperthyroidism. The conserved cysteine and the conserved F or W are not part of the CDR3 here.

cdr3_length: 10; v_call: TRBV29-1; cdr3_aa: SVEADGNTIY
cdr3_length: 13; v_call: TRBV29-1; cdr3_aa: SVEQPVGSYNEQF
cdr3_length: 11; v_call: TRBV6-5; cdr3_aa: ASSLGQGDGYT
cdr3_length: 12; v_call: TRBV11-3; cdr3_aa: ASSITGLAGELF
cdr3_length: 12; v_call: TRBV10-3; cdr3_aa: AIRKTGPITEAF
cdr3_length: 11; v_call: TRBV20-1; cdr3_aa: SAGTASSYEQY
cdr3_length: 14; v_call: TRBV2; cdr3_aa: ASESSGAGVRETQY
cdr3_length: 14; v_call: TRBV9; cdr3_aa: ASSAGHAIVGTPLH
cdr3_length: 14; v_call: TRBV14; cdr3_aa: ASSWGKIWGDTEAF
cdr3_length: 12; v_call: TRBV6-1; cdr3_aa: ASSISTGGDEQF
cdr3_length: 11; v_call: TRBV30; cdr3_aa: AWSVQENTEAF
cdr3_length: 13; v_call: TRBV11-2; cdr3_aa: ASSYLAGGYNEQF
cdr3_length: 11; v_call: TRBV12-3/TRBV12-4; cdr3_aa: ASSLSDTDTQY
cdr3_length: 14; v_call: TRBV7-7; cdr3_aa: ASSLASGAGYNEQF
cdr3_length: 12; v_call: TRBV3-1; cdr3_aa: ASSHKVWDQPQH
cdr3_length: 14; v_call: TRBV24-1; cdr3_aa: ATSDLWTSGNNEQF
cdr3_length: 14; v_call: TRBV11-2; cdr3_aa: ASSNTVALGTDTQY
cdr3_length: 15; v_call: TRBV19; cdr3_aa: ASTPALAGGPTYEQY
cdr3_length: 12; v_call: TRBV18; cdr3_aa: ASSPGRTTYEQY
cdr3_length: 10; v_call: TRBV20-1; cdr3_aa: SASEGQETQY
cdr3_length: 14; v_call: TRBV28; cdr3_aa: ASSLPGDPTEGEAF
cdr3_length: 11; v_call: TRBV6-1; cdr3_aa: ASSDLNPYEQY
cdr3_length: 13; v_call: TRBV20-1; cdr3_aa: SARAPRATKETQY
cdr3_length: 13; v_call: TRBV15; cdr3_aa: ATSKVAGDPYEQY
cdr3_length: 13; v_call: TRBV11-2; cdr3_aa: ASRASGSSSYEQY
cdr3_length: 13; v_call: TRBV6-1; cdr3_aa: ASIKGADPANEQF
cdr3_length: 11; v_call: TRBV2; cdr3_aa: ASSWGGRETQY
cdr3_length: 13; v_call: TRBV11-3; cdr3_aa: ASSLAGTEGTEAF
cdr3_length: 14; v_call: TRBV11-2; cdr3_aa: ASSPRLAGDSDTQY
cdr3_length: 12; v_call: TRBV11-3; cdr3_aa: ASSSLRGRTEAF
cdr3_length: 11; v_call: TRBV3-1; cdr3_aa: ASRPRQGREQY
cdr3_length: 12; v_call: TRBV27; cdr3_aa: ASSGQGGSFGYT
cdr3_length: 12; v_call: TRBV12-3/TRBV12-4; cdr3_aa: ASNKGAGAREWH
cdr3_length: 12; v_call: TRBV20-1; cdr3_aa: SARGTGTGKEAF
cdr3_length: 13; v_call: TRBV6-1; cdr3_aa: ASSESGGQGPPLH
cdr3_length: 11; v_call: TRBV12-3/TRBV12-4; cdr3_aa: ASTLGGVETQY
cdr3_length: 13; v_call: TRBV10-3; cdr3_aa: AISLEGIPINGYT
cdr3_length: 14; v_call: TRBV28; cdr3_aa: ASNSNPGTEIGELF
cdr3_length: 14; v_call: TRBV7-2; cdr3_aa: ASSLAGPAYNSPLH
cdr3_length: 13; v_call: TRBV5-1; cdr3_aa: ASSWGGQGSYEQY
cdr3_length: 12; v_call: TRBV5-1; cdr3_aa: ASSLVGGLHGYT